The present T cell receptor (beta chain) was sequenced within a study of a mutant IDH1 vaccine in newly diagnosed glioma. About the research overall: The study started vaccination 4-6 weeks after radiotherapy alone, or with temozolomide cycles.

Per germline, CDR1 SGHRS and CDR2 YFSETQ. The junction had 10 bases not matched to a gene; V was cut back by 5 bases and J by 5 bases. This CDR3 has 15 residues. Measured with immunoSEQ multiplex PCR; TCRdb has only the in-frame clones, and not every one. The data hold about 130,000 clones, with roughly 75% observed a single time. About this clone: Its target is unknown.

Time point: week 11, during vaccination. Every vaccine dose comprised 300 ug of mutant IDH1 20-mer peptide plus topical imiquimod. This sequence was found in a man between 40 and 49 years old with glioma. The material sequenced was PBMCs, taken from a glioma patient whose treatment included an IDH1 peptide vaccine. The J gene is TRBJ2-7, the V gene TRBV5-1; TRBD2 aligns across 10 bases. In DNA form, the CDR3 reads TGCGCCAGCAGGCCACTAGCGGGATATTGGGACGAGCAGTACTTC. It codes for CASRPLAGYWDEQYF.